This TCR beta chain was recovered during a study of control samples from healthy donors and cancer patients. CDR3 size: 19 residues. V dropped 4 bases and J dropped 4; count of bases not matched to a gene: 20. Germline values: CDR1 SNHLY, CDR2 FYNNEI. Sequencing used immunoSEQ multiplex PCR; TCRdb keeps in-frame clones, though not all of them. The repertoire has around 170,000 clones, roughly nine tenths of them found once; the top ten carry about 0.73%. This clonotype originated in a woman aged 30 to 39 in good health. This chain uses TRBV2 with TRBJ2-3; 7 nucleotides align to TRBD2. Sequencing was done on a sample of blood. The CDR3 loop reads CASSVSLGRGGGEADTQYF. The DNA for the CDR3 is TGTGCCAGCAGTGTTTCCCTTGGGAGGGGAGGCGGAGAAGCAGATACGCAGTATTTT.